Below, 5 T cell receptor beta chains from the same sample are listed, as sequenced in a study of T-cell reconstitution after alpha-beta-depleted transplantation in children. A TCRbeta library incorporating unique molecular identifiers was prepared. Each CDR3 protein is one row after TCRdb ran MiXCR on the PCR reads. Seen here are more than 450,000 distinct CDR3 sequences, approximately 20% observed once, and the top ten hold 3% to 4%. This sample comprised PBMCs from the stem cell graft donor, obtained from the stem cell graft. These receptor sequences come from a human donor who donated a stem cell graft to a child with acute lymphoblastic leukemia.

The rearrangement uses TRBV6-6 and TRBJ1-1; D may be TRBD1 (5 bases). Germline CDR1 is MNHNY and CDR2 is SVGAGI (reference sequence). V dropped 2 bases and J dropped 10 bases, with 14 bases sitting between them. The CDR3 is 13 residues long. The CDR3 here is CASSYGTASTAFF. The CDR3 bases are TGTGCCAGCAGTTACGGGACCGCGTCAACAGCTTTCTTT.

The rearrangement joins TRBV5-1 to TRBJ1-2; maybe TRBD1 (5 bases). There are 15 residues in the CDR3. V was shortened by 3 bases and J by 6 bases, with 18 bases between the two germline ends. Germline V CDR1 and CDR2: SGHRS, YFSETQ. The CDR3 DNA reads as TGCGCCAGCAGCTCCGGGGATGGGGGGGAAGATGGCTACACCTTC. This sequence encodes CASSSGDGGEDGYTF.

The table lists this clonotype with a few counts. The rearrangement uses TRBV5-1 and TRBJ2-5, with a weak D call TRBD2 (6 bases). The CDR3 is made up of 13 amino acids. V lost 5 bases and J lost 3, with 11 bases in between. Germline CDR1 is SGHRS and CDR2 is YFSETQ. CDR3 DNA sequence: TGCGCCAGCAGGTATGGCGGGGAAGAGACCCAGTACTTC. This sequence encodes CASRYGGEETQYF.

V gene TRBV18 combines with J gene TRBJ2-1; the match to TRBD2 covers 13 bases. The germline V gene has CDR1 KGHSH and CDR2 LQKENI. Trimming at V came to 6 bases and at J to 4 bases, leaving 6 bases not matched to a gene. The CDR3 is 16 amino acids. In nucleotides, the CDR3 is TGTGCCAGCTCCCCGGGGACTAGCGGGATGTACAATGAGCAGTTCTTC. Translated, it gives CASSPGTSGMYNEQFF.

This clonotype was seen more than once but under ten times. The rearrangement joins TRBV12-3 or TRBV12-4 to TRBJ2-5; unclear D gene. The V end was cut by 6 bases, the J end by 4 bases, with 15 bases between. The length of the CDR3 is 14 residues. In DNA form, the CDR3 reads TGTGCCAGCAGGAGCGTGGGTCTTGCAGAGACCCAGTACTTC. This translates into CASRSVGLAETQYF.